This T cell receptor beta chain is from a study of tumor-infiltrating lymphocytes in primary liver carcinoma. The study's findings and limits: Top-250-clone fractions were significantly higher in tumors than in blood (p = 0.039).

The CDR3 sequence is 15 residues long. The germline V gene encodes CDR1 ENHRY and CDR2 SYGVKD. Without any cell sorting, about 19-32 mg of bulk tissue yielded co-extracted RNA and DNA. The template, 500 ng total RNA, yielded TCR beta cDNA made with a constant-region primer. Sequencing libraries for TCR beta derived from three nested multiplex PCR rounds that used slightly modified ARM-PCR. Primers for the first two PCR rounds were TRBV1-TRBV30 forward primers and a C-beta reverse primer (roughly 9 cycles per round). TCRdb recomputed calls from the multiplex PCR reads with MiXCR, one row per CDR3 protein. The sample has over 35,000 distinct CDR3 sequences; about three quarters are singletons. Notes on this clonotype: As yet, its antigen is unknown. Because it lacks the conserved phenylalanine or tryptophan at the end, this CDR3 is likely a read error.

The chain is built from TRBV10-3 and TRBJ2-3; 8 nucleotides align to TRBD1. The origin of this receptor is a middle-aged man with primary liver carcinoma and hepatitis B virus infection. The specimen sequenced was liver tumor tissue from sampling region 2. The subset here: tumor region T2, inferior pole. CDR3 in amino acids: CVISAGRGRTDTQYL. For the CDR3, the DNA is TGTGTCATCAGTGCTGGCAGGGGGCGCACAGATACGCAGTATCTT.